These 11 T cell receptor beta chains were sequenced from one sample in a study of cytomegalovirus exposure and HLA in healthy donors. Both 60 Vbeta primers and 13 Jbeta primers went into the PCR. Data came from immunoSEQ multiplex PCR; TCRdb stores just in-frame clones and leaves some out. There are about 240,000 clones in the sample; about 85% occur only once, and roughly 0.24% lies in the top ten. Sequences were obtained from PBMCs. The receptors stem from a girl under 10 years old in good health and CMV-seronegative.

This clone occurred once. This rearrangement joins TRBV29-1 to TRBJ1-3; D is possibly TRBD1 (5 bases). With 4 bases removed from V and 0 bases from J, the gap between germline ends came to 7 bases. There are 13 residues in the CDR3. Germline V CDR1 and CDR2: SQVTM, ANQGSEA. The CDR3 coding sequence is TGCAGCGTTGGTGGGGCCTCTGGAAACACCATATATTTT. Translation: CSVGGASGNTIYF.

The chain has TRBV9 and TRBJ1-1; 7 nucleotides match TRBD1. CDR1 and CDR2 (germline): SGDLS, YYNGEE. V lost 5 bases to trimming and J lost 7 bases; unmatched junction nucleotides: 5. The CDR3 is 12 residues long. DNA for the CDR3: TGTGCCAGCAGAGCTTACAGGGGTGAAGCTTTCTTT. Encoded protein: CASRAYRGEAFF.

The V and J genes are TRBV5-1 and TRBJ2-7, with 11 bases identical to TRBD1. Germline V gene data show CDR1 as SGHRS and CDR2 as YFSETQ. Losses at the gene ends were 4 bases for V and 3 bases for J; bases not matched to a gene: 18. The CDR3 contains 19 residues. CDR3 sequence (DNA): TGCGCCAGCAGCCCGAGGGGCGCCGGGACAGGGGGTCCCTACTACGAGCAGTACTTC. This translates into CASSPRGAGTGGPYYEQYF.

A word on this clone: A read error may account for a junction end that differs from germline. The gene calls are TRBV7-9 and TRBJ1-1; D may be TRBD1 (5 bases). The CDR3 runs 14 residues. In germline, CDR1 is SEHNR, CDR2 FQNEAQ (reference sequence). CDR3 sequence: CSSSLNGANTEAFF. The CDR3 DNA reads TGTTCCAGCAGCTTAAATGGGGCGAACACTGAAGCTTTCTTT. Complete variable domain (other parts from reference TRBV7-9 and TRBJ1-1): DTGVSQNPRHKITKRGQNVTFRCDPISEHNRLYWYRQTLGQGPEFLTYFQNEAQLEKSRLLSDRFSAERPKGSFSTLEIQRTEQGDSAMYLCSSSLNGANTEAFFGQGTRLTVV.

The chain combines TRBV30 with TRBJ2-7; 8 bases match TRBD1. Germline CDR1 is GTSNPN and CDR2 is SVGIG (reference sequence). Trimming took 0 bases from V and 6 from J; bases not matched to a gene: 4. The CDR3 is made up of 13 amino acids. CDR3 amino acids: CAWSVRTGTEQYF. The DNA of the CDR3 is TGTGCCTGGAGTGTACGGACAGGGACCGAGCAGTACTTC.

This clone was recorded once. V usage is TRBV30 and J usage is TRBJ1-4; D uncertain. Germline V CDR1 and CDR2: GTSNPN, SVGIG (reference sequence). V lost 1 base and J 7 bases, leaving 4 bases between the germline ends. CDR3 length: 11 residues. CDR3 residues: CAWSGSEKLFF. The DNA for the CDR3 is TGTGCCTGGAGTGGGAGTGAAAAACTGTTTTTT.

This chain uses TRBV12-5 with TRBJ2-3; D possibly corresponds to TRBD1 (6 bases). Germline assignment: CDR1 LGHNT and CDR2 FRNRAP. The V and J ends lost 0 bases and 2 bases respectively, with 15 bases between them. The CDR3 is 17 amino acids. CDR3 residues: CASGLVGRGEFTDTQYF. The CDR3 coding sequence is TGTGCTAGTGGTTTGGTAGGCAGGGGAGAATTCACAGATACGCAGTATTTT.

The rearrangement uses TRBV5-1 and TRBJ2-5, with 10 nucleotides matching TRBD2. CDR1 is SGHRS, CDR2 YFSETQ, per germline. CDR3 length: 16 residues. J lost 2 bases, V lost 1 base, and 5 bases had no gene match. The CDR3 is CASSLLASGGQETQYF. In nucleotides, the CDR3 is TGCGCCAGCAGCTTGTTGGCTAGCGGGGGACAAGAGACCCAGTACTTC.

The genes are TRBV15 and TRBJ2-5; 11 nucleotides align to TRBD2. This CDR3 contains 17 residues. Germline V gene data show CDR1 as LNHNV and CDR2 as YYDKDF (reference sequence). Unmatched junction bases numbered 5, after V lost 0 bases and J lost 2 bases. The CDR3 sequence: CATSREGTSGRQETQYF. CDR3 sequence (DNA): TGTGCCACCAGCAGAGAGGGCACTAGCGGGAGACAAGAGACCCAGTACTTC.

The chain uses TRBV7-3 and TRBJ1-2, with a weak D call TRBD1 (5 bases). V was trimmed by 5 bases and J by 7 bases, leaving 17 bases between them. Germline assignment: CDR1 SGHTA and CDR2 FQGTGA. The CDR3 is 14 amino acids. The CDR3 sequence is CASSTDAGGAGYTF. The CDR3, as DNA: TGTGCCAGCAGCACCGACGCGGGGGGTGCTGGCTACACCTTC.

The chain recombines TRBV6-5 with TRBJ1-5, with 8 nucleotides matching TRBD1. CDR1 MNHEY and CDR2 SVGAGI come from the germline V gene. The ends lost 4 bases at V and 8 bases at J; junction bases unmatched: 13. The CDR3 totals 16 residues. DNA of the CDR3: TGTGCCAGCAGTTCCAACCGGGACAGGCTACGAGAGCCCCAGCATTTT. As protein: CASSSNRDRLREPQHF.